These 22 T cell receptor beta chains were sequenced from one sample in a study of cytomegalovirus exposure and HLA in healthy donors. Amplification used 60 Vbeta primers and 13 Jbeta primers. Method: immunoSEQ multiplex PCR; TCRdb's copy keeps in-frame clones and lacks some. The profile covers 150,000 or so clones, with around 73% appearing a single time and 1.5% to 2% taken by the ten largest. The sample was PBMCs. The source of these receptors is a female donor in good health and CMV-seronegative.

The genes are TRBV6-5 and TRBJ1-3; D perhaps matches TRBD1 (5 bases). The length of the CDR3 is 14 residues. Germline lookup yields CDR1 MNHEY and CDR2 SVGAGI. With 2 bases removed from V and 2 bases from J, the gap between germline ends came to 7 bases. The CDR3 DNA is TGTGCCAGCAGTTACGGGGGGACTGGAAACACCATATATTTT. It yields the protein CASSYGGTGNTIYF.

V and J are TRBV4-1 and TRBJ2-1, with TRBD2 identical over 11 bases. V lost 1 base to trimming and J lost 8 bases; unmatched junction nucleotides: 4. Germline assignment: CDR1 MGHRA and CDR2 YSYEKL. The CDR3 sequence is 15 residues long. The CDR3 nucleotides are TGCGCCAGCAGCCAAGCCGGGACTAGCGGATATGAGCAGTTCTTC. It codes for CASSQAGTSGYEQFF.

This clone turned up a few times. The chain combines TRBV19 with TRBJ2-1; 13 nucleotides match TRBD2. With 5 bases clipped from V and 8 bases from J, the junction kept 15 bases outside the gene matches. The V gene's germline CDR1 is LNHDA and CDR2 SQIVND (reference sequence). This CDR3 is 18 amino acids long. The CDR3 protein is CASSQTRTSGSVRDEQFF. Here the CDR3 DNA reads TGTGCCAGTAGTCAAACTAGGACTAGCGGGAGTGTACGGGATGAGCAGTTCTTC.

V is TRBV10-3 and J is TRBJ2-1, with 11 nucleotides matching TRBD1. J was trimmed by 8 bases and V by 6 bases; bases with no gene match: 6. This CDR3 contains 14 residues. Germline CDR1 reads ENHRY; CDR2 reads SYGVKD. The CDR3 reads CAISPGQGVDEQFF. CDR3 in DNA: TGTGCCATCAGCCCGGGACAGGGGGTGGATGAGCAGTTCTTC.

V and J are TRBV5-1 and TRBJ2-7; tentative D call: TRBD2 (6 bases). The CDR3 is made up of 15 amino acids. The germline V gene has CDR1 SGHRS and CDR2 YFSETQ. Trimming stripped 0 bases from V and 1 base from J, with 11 bases between. Here the CDR3 DNA reads TGCGCCAGCAGCTTGGGGCTAGCGCAGTCCTACGAGCAGTACTTC. This codes for CASSLGLAQSYEQYF.

This chain connects TRBV9 to TRBJ2-1, with TRBD2 identical over 10 bases. CDR3 length: 17 residues. Germline V CDR1 and CDR2: SGDLS, YYNGEE. Trimming removed 0 bases from V and 8 bases from J; junction bases left unmatched: 11. CDR3 residues: CASSVAAGLAPMDEQFF. For the CDR3, the DNA is TGTGCCAGCAGCGTAGCGGCGGGACTAGCGCCTATGGATGAGCAGTTCTTC.

The chain couples TRBV6-4 to TRBJ2-3; a weak D match, TRBD2 (6 bases). The CDR3 consists of 15 residues. Trimming took 1 base from V and 3 from J, leaving 11 bases between them. CDR1 is MRHNA and CDR2 is SNTAGT in the germline V gene. The CDR3 region has the DNA TGTGCCAGCAGTGACTTCGGGGGTGAGACAGATACGCAGTATTTT. Its protein product is CASSDFGGETDTQYF.

The V gene is TRBV5-1, the J gene TRBJ1-5; the match to TRBD1 covers 9 bases. With V trimmed by 5 bases and J by 5 bases, 14 bases remained unmatched. The CDR3 has 17 amino acids. Germline V gene lookup returns CDR1 SGHRS and CDR2 YFSETQ. Here the CDR3 DNA reads TGCGCCAGCAGGCCGGGACAGGGTGTGGAGAGGGATCAGCCCCAGCATTTT. It encodes CASRPGQGVERDQPQHF.

V usage is TRBV4-2 and J usage is TRBJ2-7; TRBD2 matches 16 bases. There are 16 residues in the CDR3. Germline lookup yields CDR1 LGHNA and CDR2 YNFKEQ. The V segment lost 2 bases and the J segment 4 bases; nucleotides outside the gene matches: 2. CDR3 sequence reads: CASSQLGLAGGYEQYF. The CDR3 region has the DNA TGTGCCAGCAGCCAATTGGGACTAGCGGGAGGGTACGAGCAGTACTTC.

This rearrangement joins TRBV9 to TRBJ1-2; perhaps TRBD1 as D (6 bases). CDR1 and CDR2 from the germline V gene are SGDLS and YYNGEE. The CDR3 length is 13 residues. V was pared by 4 bases and J by 8 bases, with 15 bases between. In nucleotides, the CDR3 is TGTGCCAGCAGCCCCTCGGGGGGCGAAGGCTACACCTTC. It translates to CASSPSGGEGYTF. The variable domain in full, completed from reference TRBV9 and TRBJ1-2, reads DSGVTQTPKHLITATGQRVTLRCSPRSGDLSVYWYQQSLDQGLQFLIQYYNGEERAKGNILERFSAQQFPDLHSELNLSSLELGDSALYFCASSPSGGEGYTFGSGTRLTVV.

The chain links TRBV9 to TRBJ2-3, with unresolved D. The germline V gene has CDR1 SGDLS and CDR2 YYNGEE. With 0 bases removed from V and 0 bases from J, the gap between germline ends came to 11 bases. This CDR3 is built from 16 residues. The CDR3 sequence: CASSVAGSRSTDTQYF. The CDR3, as DNA: TGTGCCAGCAGCGTAGCGGGTAGCCGAAGCACAGATACGCAGTATTTT.

The chain has TRBV11-2 and TRBJ2-1; 9 nucleotides align to TRBD2. The V gene's germline CDR1 is SGHAT and CDR2 FQNNGV. V lost 0 bases and J lost 7; bases outside the gene matches: 7. The CDR3 sequence is 16 residues long. The CDR3 bases are TGTGCCAGCAGCTTAGATGGCGGGGGGGCCGGGAATGAGCAGTTCTTC. It yields the protein CASSLDGGGAGNEQFF.

The rearrangement joins TRBV18 to TRBJ1-2; tentatively, D is TRBD1 (5 bases). CDR3 size: 16 residues. V dropped 3 bases and J dropped 4 bases, with 18 bases sitting between them. In germline, CDR1 is KGHSH, CDR2 LQKENI. In DNA, the CDR3 is TGTGCCAGCTCACCCTACCCCAGGGAACCATTCTATGGCTACACCTTC. Amino acids: CASSPYPREPFYGYTF.

The chain is built from TRBV5-1 and TRBJ1-1, with D maybe TRBD1 (5 bases). Looked up from germline, CDR1 is SGHRS and CDR2 is YFSETQ. The CDR3 loop spans 14 amino acids. Trimming left V 4 bases short and J 1 base short, with 11 bases between. In DNA, the CDR3 is TGCGCCAGCAGCCCGAATACAGGGAACACTGAAGCTTTCTTT. Protein product: CASSPNTGNTEAFF.

This clone turned up a few times. The chain links TRBV6-5 to TRBJ1-5; the D is unclear. There are 15 residues in the CDR3. Germline assignment: CDR1 MNHEY and CDR2 SVGAGI. Trimming left V 4 bases short and J 0 bases short, with 10 bases between. CDR3 sequence reads: CASSFERNSNQPQHF. The CDR3 coding sequence is TGTGCCAGCAGTTTTGAGCGAAATAGCAATCAGCCCCAGCATTTT.

The chain couples TRBV5-1 to TRBJ2-5, with D possibly being TRBD2 (6 bases). Trimming cost V 2 bases and J 3 bases, with 8 bases left between them. Germline V gives CDR1 SGHRS, CDR2 YFSETQ. The CDR3 spans 13 residues. CDR3 protein: CASSFGGEETQYF. The CDR3 DNA follows: TGCGCCAGCAGCTTCGGCGGGGAAGAGACCCAGTACTTC.

The chain recombines TRBV27 with TRBJ1-6, with D perhaps TRBD1 (6 bases). Trimming pared 1 base from V and 13 bases from J, leaving 11 bases between. Germline assignment: CDR1 MNHEY and CDR2 SMNVEV (reference sequence). The CDR3 is made up of 13 amino acids. The CDR3 DNA follows: TGTGCCAGCAGTTTATTTCCCAGGGGCCCCCTCCACTTT. This sequence encodes CASSLFPRGPLHF.

The chain is built from TRBV5-1 and TRBJ1-3; D is possibly TRBD1 (6 bases). Germline assignment: CDR1 SGHRS and CDR2 YFSETQ. V lost 2 bases and J lost 1, with 10 bases in between. CDR3 size: 15 residues. The CDR3 spells CASSLQGGSGNTIYF. The CDR3 DNA follows: TGCGCCAGCAGCTTACAGGGTGGGTCTGGAAACACCATATATTTT. Supplemented by reference TRBV5-1 and TRBJ1-3, the full variable domain reads KAGVTQTPRYLIKTRGQQVTLSCSPISGHRSVSWYQQTPGQGLQFLFEYFSETQRNKGNFPGRFSGRQFSNSRSEMNVSTLELGDSALYLCASSLQGGSGNTIYFGEGSWLTVV.

The chain combines TRBV2 with TRBJ2-5; D perhaps matches TRBD1 (5 bases). Looked up from germline, CDR1 is SNHLY and CDR2 is FYNNEI. There are 15 residues in the CDR3. V lost 10 bases to trimming and J lost 4 bases, with 22 bases between them. The CDR3 sequence is CATYKGQGRGETQYF. The DNA for the CDR3 is TGTGCCACCTACAAGGGGCAGGGTAGGGGAGAGACCCAGTACTTC.

This chain joins TRBV4-1 and TRBJ2-4, with no clear D. Germline V gene sequence: CDR1 MGHRA, CDR2 YSYEKL. The ends were cut back, 5 bases at V and 0 bases at J, with 11 bases in the middle. The CDR3 contains 15 residues. The CDR3: CASSDRQLAKNIQYF. In DNA, the CDR3 is TGCGCCAGCAGCGACCGACAACTAGCCAAAAACATTCAGTACTTC.

The chain has TRBV28 and TRBJ2-2, with D perhaps TRBD1 (6 bases). Germline V CDR1 and CDR2: MDHEN, SYDVKM. V lost 5 bases and J 4 bases, leaving 11 bases between the germline ends. This CDR3 is 14 amino acids long. CDR3 coding DNA: TGTGCCAGCAGTCTCGGGACACCCACCGGGGAGCTGTTTTTT. Amino acid sequence: CASSLGTPTGELFF. The variable domain in full, with the rest retrieved from reference TRBV28 and TRBJ2-2, is DVKVTQSSRYLVKRTGEKVFLECVQDMDHENMFWYRQDPGLGLRLIYFSYDVKMKEKGDIPEGYSVSREKKERFSLILESASTNQTSMYLCASSLGTPTGELFFGEGSRLTVL.

This rearrangement joins TRBV5-6 to TRBJ2-2, with a possible D match to TRBD1 (6 bases). Per germline, CDR1 SGHDT and CDR2 YYEEEE. V was shortened by 2 bases and J by 3 bases, with 11 bases between the two germline ends. The CDR3 consists of 15 residues. The CDR3 sequence: CASSFMAGDTGELFF. The DNA of the CDR3 is TGTGCCAGCAGCTTCATGGCAGGGGACACCGGGGAGCTGTTTTTT.